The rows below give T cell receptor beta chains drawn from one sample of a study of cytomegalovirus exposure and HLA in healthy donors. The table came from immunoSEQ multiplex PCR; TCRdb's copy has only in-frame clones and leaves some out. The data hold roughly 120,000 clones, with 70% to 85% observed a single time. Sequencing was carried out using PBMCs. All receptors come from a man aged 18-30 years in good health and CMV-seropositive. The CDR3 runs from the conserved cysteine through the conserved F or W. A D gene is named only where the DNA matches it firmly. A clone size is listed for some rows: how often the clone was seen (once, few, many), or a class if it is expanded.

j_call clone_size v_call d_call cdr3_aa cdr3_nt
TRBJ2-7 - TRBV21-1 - CGRGLAGSEQYF TGTGGGCGGGGACTAGCGGGAAGCGAGCAGTACTTC
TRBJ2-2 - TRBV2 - CASSGGLSTGELFF TGTGCCAGCAGTGGAGGACTATCCACCGGGGAGCTGTTTTTT
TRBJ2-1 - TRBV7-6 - CASSSGQNNNEQFF TGTGCCAGCAGCTCCGGACAGAATAACAATGAGCAGTTCTTC
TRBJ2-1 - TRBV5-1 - CASSQDRSYTNEQFF TGCGCCAGCAGCCAGGACAGAAGCTACACGAATGAGCAGTTCTTC
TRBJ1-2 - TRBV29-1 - CSVERYGVNYGYTF TGCAGCGTTGAGCGATACGGGGTTAACTATGGCTACACCTTC
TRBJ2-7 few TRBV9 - CASSVGGLGAYEQYF TGTGCCAGCAGCGTAGGAGGGTTGGGAGCCTACGAGCAGTACTTC
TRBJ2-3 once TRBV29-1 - CSVEGLAQNKDTQYF TGCAGCGTTGAAGGTCTAGCGCAAAACAAGGATACGCAGTATTTT
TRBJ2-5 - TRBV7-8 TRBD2 CASSPPGLASETQYF TGTGCCAGCAGCCCCCCGGGACTAGCGTCAGAGACCCAGTACTTC
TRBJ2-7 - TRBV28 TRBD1 CASSQRQGSYEQYF TGTGCCAGCAGCCAAAGACAGGGATCCTACGAGCAGTACTTC
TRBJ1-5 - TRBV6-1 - CASSVGGGRQPQHF TGTGCCAGCAGTGTGGGAGGGGGTCGGCAGCCCCAGCATTTT
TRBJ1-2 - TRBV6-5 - CASSYSNRYGYTF TGTGCCAGCAGTTACTCGAATCGGTATGGCTACACCTTC
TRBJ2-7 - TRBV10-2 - CASSARSLPYEQYF TGCGCCAGCAGTGCCCGTTCCCTTCCCTACGAGCAGTACTTC
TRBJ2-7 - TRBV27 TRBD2 CASRPSGGLSYEQYF TGTGCCAGCAGACCGAGCGGGGGCCTATCCTACGAGCAGTACTTC
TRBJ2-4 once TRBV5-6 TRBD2 CASSLGASGGRNIQYF TGTGCCAGCAGCTTGGGGGCTAGCGGGGGGAGAAACATTCAGTACTTC
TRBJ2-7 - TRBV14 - CASSQDRGEFYEQYF TGTGCCAGCAGCCAAGATCGGGGAGAATTCTACGAGCAGTACTTC
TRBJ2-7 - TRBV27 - CASSSSSYEQCF TGTGCCAGCAGTTCTAGCTCCTACGAGCAGTGCTTC
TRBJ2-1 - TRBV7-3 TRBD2 CASSLTGLAGGHEQFF TGTGCCAGCAGCTTAACGGGGCTAGCGGGAGGTCATGAGCAGTTCTTC
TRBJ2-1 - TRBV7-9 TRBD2 CASSNIDSGSEGNEQFF TGTGCCAGCAGCAACATTGATAGCGGGAGTGAGGGCAATGAGCAGTTCTTC
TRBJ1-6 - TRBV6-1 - CASSEEEKASPLHF TGTGCCAGCAGTGAAGAGGAGAAGGCGTCACCCCTCCACTTT
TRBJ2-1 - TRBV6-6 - CASSTGLRYNEQFF TGTGCCAGCAGTACTGGACTGCGCTACAATGAGCAGTTCTTC
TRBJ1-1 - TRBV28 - CASSPDLRGEAFF TGTGCCAGCAGCCCGGATTTGCGCGGAGAAGCTTTCTTT
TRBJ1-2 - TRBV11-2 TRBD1 CASSTRQGYYGYTF TGTGCCAGCAGCACTAGACAGGGATACTATGGCTACACCTTC
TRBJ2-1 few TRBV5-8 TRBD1 CASSFTGQRYNEQFF TGTGCCAGCAGCTTTACGGGACAGAGATACAATGAGCAGTTCTTC